This TCR beta chain was found in a study of vaccination effects on CD4 cells after COVID-19. Study at large: BNT162b2 vaccine or mRNA-1273 vaccine was given to participants in two doses.

A word on this clone: The target antigen is unknown.

Produced via immunoSEQ multiplex PCR; TCRdb's table is partial and in-frame only. The repertoire includes 68,000 or so clones, around 80% of them detected once, and 12% sits in the top ten. With the ViraFEST assay, the study expanded antigen-specific CD4+ T cells using viral peptide pools, then sequenced them. After roughly 11 days in culture, the CD4+ T cells were isolated. Nucleocapsid antibodies stayed negative before and after vaccination, showing no earlier SARS-CoV-2 infection. With around 10 ug/ml peptides and around 9.6 IU/ml IL-2, a few million PBMC per well were cultured. Cultures got half-medium changes with IL-2 on days 3 and 7. Germline trimming cut 4 bases from V and 8 bases from J; bases unmatched to any gene: 10. Germline V lookup: CDR1 LNHDA, CDR2 SQIVND (reference sequence). The CDR3 extends over 14 amino acids.

The sample in question was CD4+ T cells from PBMCs cultured with SARS-CoV-2 spike peptides, obtained before COVID-19 vaccination. V is TRBV19 and J is TRBJ1-2; TRBD1 matches 7 bases. The sequence was obtained from a human donor who received a COVID-19 vaccine. The CDR3 spells CASSTIQGKDGYTF. Here the CDR3 DNA reads TGTGCCAGTAGTACAATACAGGGGAAGGACGGCTACACCTTC.